One TCR beta chain is described in this entry. The data derive from a study of blood T cell repertoires in COVID-19. This CDR3 has 15 residues. Per the germline V gene, CDR1 is SGHTA and CDR2 is FQGNSA. Germline trimming cut 5 bases from V and 2 bases from J; bases unmatched to any gene: 9. The assay was immunoSEQ multiplex PCR, and TCRdb's table has in-frame clones only and misses some. Altogether some 140,000 clones are present, roughly 80% being singletons, with the ten largest covering approximately 11%. The genes are TRBV7-2 and TRBJ2-7, with 7 bases aligning to TRBD1. Sequenced material: peripheral blood. This receptor was identified in a man aged 60-69 years who had recovered from COVID-19. This chain's CDR3 is CASSPMSTGTYEQYF. DNA of the CDR3: TGTGCCAGCAGCCCGATGTCGACAGGGACCTACGAGCAGTACTTC.